The present entry profiles one T cell receptor (beta chain) with its context. Its antigen is not known. The CDR3 loop spans 17 amino acids. The germline V gene encodes CDR1 LNHDA and CDR2 SQIVND (reference sequence). With 3 bases removed from V and 8 bases from J, the gap between germline ends came to 23 bases. The entry originates in a study of PD-1 blockade in mismatch repair-deficient tumors. Background on the study: Enrolled about 2013-2016, patients had progressing, pretreated mismatch repair-deficient cancers of about a dozen types.

Study-level findings and limits: Rapid post-treatment expansion, then contraction, generally preceding radiologic response, marked tumor-resident clones.

All patients were mismatch repair deficient, assessed by either PCR or immunohistochemistry. TCRs were sequenced from a few patients responding to pembrolizumab. Produced via immunoSEQ multiplex PCR; TCRdb's table is partial and in-frame only. The data hold just under 80,000 clones, with roughly 80% observed a single time. The receptor's source is an adult with mismatch repair-deficient cancer. The sequencing here drew on peripheral blood, taken 44 weeks after starting pembrolizumab. V is TRBV19 and J is TRBJ1-5, with D possibly matching TRBD1 (5 bases). CDR3 coding DNA: TGTGCCAGTAGTATCGGAGGCGGTCTGCAGGGAAATAAGCCCCAGCATTTT. It codes for CASSIGGGLQGNKPQHF.